Following are 9 T cell receptor beta chains from one sample sequenced in a study of cytomegalovirus exposure and HLA in healthy donors. Only in-frame clones appear in the TCRdb table, and some are missing; sequencing was by immunoSEQ multiplex PCR. The table lists 160,000 or so clones, around 82% of them singletons, with roughly a tenth in the top ten. The material sequenced was PBMCs. The origin of the receptors is a man aged 25 to 45 in good health and CMV-seropositive.

To note about this clone: A junction boundary mismatches the germline segment, possibly from a read error. This chain uses TRBV7-2 with TRBJ2-7; 9 nucleotides match TRBD1. Germline CDR1 reads SGHTA; CDR2 reads FQGNSA. The CDR3 has 15 residues. The CDR3: CASSFAQGASSEQYF. CDR3 sequence (DNA): TGTGCCAGCAGCTTTGCACAGGGGGCGTCCTCCGAGCAGTACTTC.

This rearrangement joins TRBV7-3 to TRBJ2-1, with D possibly being TRBD2 (6 bases). V lost 2 bases and J lost 8, with 16 bases in between. This CDR3 region has 15 residues. Germline V gene sequence: CDR1 SGHTA, CDR2 FQGTGA. CDR3: CASSLQGRTMDEQFF. The CDR3 DNA follows: TGTGCCAGCAGCTTACAAGGGCGGACTATGGATGAGCAGTTCTTC.

V gene TRBV10-3 combines with J gene TRBJ2-7; 10 bases line up with TRBD1. The CDR3 extends over 13 amino acids. V trimming: 7 bases; J trimming: 2 bases; junction bases outside the gene matches: 2. Germline loops: CDR1 ENHRY, CDR2 SYGVKD. Written as DNA, the CDR3 is TGTGCCATCAAAGGACAGGGGGCCTACGAGCAGTACTTC. Protein sequence: CAIKGQGAYEQYF.

V gene TRBV5-6 combines with J gene TRBJ1-6, with 9 positions matching TRBD1. The CDR3 loop spans 15 amino acids. Germline V CDR1 and CDR2: SGHDT, YYEEEE. J lost 8 bases, V lost 2 bases, and 5 bases had no gene match. CDR3 protein: CASSFQGQGHSPLHF. CDR3 coding DNA: TGTGCCAGCAGCTTTCAAGGACAGGGGCATTCACCCCTCCACTTT.

This chain joins TRBV4-1 and TRBJ2-7; no reliable D call. The CDR3 has 14 residues. Trimming shortened V by 1 base and J by 3 bases, and 10 bases separated the two germline ends. Germline V gene lookup returns CDR1 MGHRA and CDR2 YSYEKL. This CDR3 is CASSQGEFDYEQYF. The CDR3 DNA reads TGCGCCAGCAGCCAAGGTGAGTTCGACTACGAGCAGTACTTC.

A few counts support this clone. The chain employs TRBV29-1 and TRBJ1-3; no clear D gene. CDR3 size: 11 residues. The germline CDR1 and CDR2 sequences are SQVTM and ANQGSEA. Trimming pared 4 bases from V and 4 bases from J, leaving 5 bases between. This CDR3 is CSVVVGNTIYF. The CDR3 DNA reads TGCAGCGTTGTAGTGGGAAACACCATATATTTT.

This clone was seen once. This chain uses TRBV18 with TRBJ2-7; 11 bases fit TRBD1. CDR1 is KGHSH and CDR2 is LQKENI in the germline V gene. The CDR3 totals 14 residues. V shed 3 bases and J 5 bases; nucleotides not matched to a gene: 3. The CDR3 sequence is CASSPWDRGNEQYF. CDR3 in DNA: TGTGCCAGCTCACCCTGGGACAGGGGGAACGAGCAGTACTTC.

The V and J genes are TRBV5-1 and TRBJ2-5, with D possibly being TRBD2 (6 bases). The CDR3 has 17 amino acids. V lost 4 bases, J lost 2 bases, and 21 bases lay in between. CDR1 is SGHRS and CDR2 is YFSETQ in the germline V gene. DNA for the CDR3: TGCGCCAGCAGCCCGGGGGTCGCGTACGGGCAGCAAGAGACCCAGTACTTC. This sequence encodes CASSPGVAYGQQETQYF.

This chain joins TRBV29-1 and TRBJ2-5; D is uncertain. Germline CDR1 is SQVTM and CDR2 is ANQGSEA. Trimming cost V 4 bases and J 1 base, with 10 bases left between them. This CDR3 is 13 amino acids long. CDR3 nucleotide sequence: TGCAGCGTTGCCCCGAGTCCCCAAGAGACCCAGTACTTC. It is translated as CSVAPSPQETQYF.